Below, one T cell receptor beta chain is given with its context. The data originate from a study of blood T cell repertoires in COVID-19. Study background: From the United States, Italy and Spain came samples of acute and convalescent COVID-19. Sample material is recorded as cDNA or gDNA derived from T cells, B-cell-depleted T cells, or PBMCs.

The germline gives CDR1 MNHNY, CDR2 SVGAGI (reference sequence). This CDR3 spans 16 amino acids. Trimming stripped 6 bases from V and 2 bases from J, with 14 bases between. Libraries were prepared by immunoSEQ multiplex PCR; TCRdb keeps only in-frame clonotypes and omits some of them. The sample holds around 50,000 clones; around 80% are singletons and the top ten take more than 8%. Material for sequencing was peripheral blood. This sequence originates from a woman older than 75 with acute or convalescent COVID-19. V gene TRBV6-6 combines with J gene TRBJ1-6; perhaps TRBD1 as D (5 bases). CDR3 nucleotide sequence: TGTGCCAGCAGGACCAAGGGGCGGACCTATAATTCACCCCTCCACTTT. Its protein is CASRTKGRTYNSPLHF.